These 11 T cell receptor beta chains originate from one sample sequenced in a study of shared clonotypes between healthy human individuals. Assay: immunoSEQ multiplex PCR; the TCRdb copy retains only in-frame clones and omits some. The sample consists of over a million clones, around 97% of them appearing once. The sequencing sample was made of naive CD4+ T cells sorted from blood. The subset here: CD45RA+ positively selected. The receptors originated from a man aged 25-40 years in good health.

About this clone itself: Other DNA sequences in the sample encode the same CDR3. The rearrangement joins TRBV10-3 to TRBJ2-1; D may be TRBD2 (5 bases). V was trimmed by 3 bases and J by 1 base, leaving 7 bases between them. The CDR3 is 14 residues long. Germline values: CDR1 ENHRY, CDR2 SYGVKD. This CDR3 reads CAISEGGSYNEQFF. CDR3 coding DNA: TGTGCCATCAGTGAAGGCGGGTCCTACAATGAGCAGTTCTTC.

This clone was recorded once. The chain joins TRBV15 to TRBJ2-7; D call uncertain. Trimming shortened V by 1 base and J by 6 bases, and 7 bases separated the two germline ends. The CDR3 spans 12 residues. The germline CDR1 and CDR2 sequences are LNHNV and YYDKDF (reference sequence). The CDR3 DNA follows: TGTGCCACCAGCAGAGCTCTTGGCGAGCAGTACTTC. This gives the protein CATSRALGEQYF.

A single count supports this clone. J is TRBJ2-7 and V is TRBV18; TRBD2 agrees at 13 bases. V shed 1 base, J shed 4 bases, and the junction held 4 bases outside the gene matches. This CDR3 contains 16 residues. In germline, CDR1 is KGHSH, CDR2 LQKENI. In DNA form, the CDR3 reads TGTGCCAGCTCACCACGGACTAGCGGGAGTACGTACGAGCAGTACTTC. Translated: CASSPRTSGSTYEQYF. The variable domain in full, completed from reference TRBV18 and TRBJ2-7, reads NAGVMQNPRHLVRRRGQEARLRCSPMKGHSHVYWYRQLPEEGLKFMVYLQKENIIDESGMPKERFSAEFPKEGPSILRIQQVVRGDSAAYFCASSPRTSGSTYEQYFGPGTRLTVT.

This chain connects TRBV7-9 to TRBJ1-2; no reliable D call. Germline V CDR1 and CDR2: SEHNR, FQNEAQ (reference sequence). The length of the CDR3 is 14 residues. With 3 bases removed from V and 8 bases from J, the gap between germline ends came to 16 bases. This chain's CDR3 is CASSFLVGQKGYTF. The CDR3 DNA is TGTGCCAGCAGCTTTCTTGTAGGGCAAAAAGGCTACACCTTC.

DNA of the CDR3: TGTGCCAGCAGGAGGGGGACCGAGCAGTACTTC. It is translated as CASRRGTEQYF. V usage is TRBV6-5 and J usage is TRBJ2-7, with a weak D call TRBD1 (6 bases). Germline assignment: CDR1 MNHEY and CDR2 SVGAGI. The CDR3 contains 11 residues. V lost 6 bases and J lost 6, with 9 bases in between.

The V and J genes are TRBV5-1 and TRBJ2-2; no reliable D call. V lost 0 bases and J 4 bases, leaving 10 bases between the germline ends. The length of the CDR3 is 15 residues. Per germline, CDR1 SGHRS and CDR2 YFSETQ. Here the CDR3 reads CASSLDRISTGELFF. Here the CDR3 DNA reads TGCGCCAGCAGCTTGGACAGAATATCCACCGGGGAGCTGTTTTTT.

J is TRBJ2-5 and V is TRBV18; D is possibly TRBD2 (5 bases). This CDR3 is 14 amino acids long. Trimming removed 3 bases at V and 2 bases at J, with 10 bases between. CDR1 is KGHSH, CDR2 LQKENI, per germline. In DNA, the CDR3 is TGTGCCAGCTCACCCCGGACTGTTCAAGAGACCCAGTACTTC. This encodes CASSPRTVQETQYF. The full variable domain, with the rest looked up from reference TRBV18 and TRBJ2-5, is NAGVMQNPRHLVRRRGQEARLRCSPMKGHSHVYWYRQLPEEGLKFMVYLQKENIIDESGMPKERFSAEFPKEGPSILRIQQVVRGDSAAYFCASSPRTVQETQYFGPGTRLLVL.

This clone was found once. The V call is TRBV9, the J call TRBJ1-2; the D is unclear. The CDR3 extends over 13 amino acids. The V and J ends lost 3 bases and 4 bases respectively, with 10 bases between them. Germline V gene lookup returns CDR1 SGDLS and CDR2 YYNGEE. This chain's CDR3 is CASSGADPYGYTF. The DNA for the CDR3 is TGTGCCAGCAGCGGGGCCGACCCCTATGGCTACACCTTC.

The gene calls are TRBV4-1 and TRBJ2-7, with 8 nucleotides matching TRBD1. Per germline, CDR1 MGHRA and CDR2 YSYEKL. V lost 6 bases, J lost 1 base, and 5 bases stayed unmatched. The CDR3 totals 14 residues. The CDR3 DNA sequence: TGCGCCAGCAGTGGACAGGGAAGGTCCTACGAGCAGTACTTC. The encoded protein is CASSGQGRSYEQYF.

The genes are TRBV7-3 and TRBJ2-3, with D possibly being TRBD2 (6 bases). The V gene lost 1 base and the J gene lost 0 bases, with 8 bases spanning the gap. This CDR3 has 15 residues. The germline V gene encodes CDR1 SGHTA and CDR2 FQGTGA. The chain's CDR3 is CASSLIGGSTDTQYF. The CDR3, as DNA: TGTGCCAGCAGCTTAATCGGGGGTAGCACAGATACGCAGTATTTT.

The CDR3 reads CASSHPPSNQPQHF. The DNA of the CDR3 is TGTGCCAGCAGCCACCCGCCCAGCAATCAGCCCCAGCATTTT. The V gene is TRBV6-1, the J gene TRBJ1-5; D remains ambiguous. V lost 6 bases and J 1 base, leaving 10 bases between the germline ends. Germline CDR1 is MNHNS and CDR2 is SASEGT. The CDR3 covers 14 residues.